This TCR beta chain was captured by sequencing in a study of cytomegalovirus exposure and HLA in healthy donors. Study results and limitations: A few CMV-associated chains were confirmed in vitro to be specific for CMV antigens. One variant, a missense change in DCLRE1C, was linked in a later analysis to TCR beta V- and J-gene trimming.

Primers for the PCR totalled 60 Vbeta and 13 Jbeta. Libraries were prepared by immunoSEQ multiplex PCR; TCRdb keeps only in-frame clonotypes and omits some of them. The sample holds about 160,000 clones, roughly 80% seen once. Of note for this clone: Its antigen is not identified.

Specimen: PBMCs. This receptor was taken from a man over 45 in good health and CMV-seropositive.

The CDR3 coding sequence is TGTGCCAGCAGCTTAGCCGCGGGTCAGGGGCCCTACAATGAGCAGTTCTTC. Encoded protein: CASSLAAGQGPYNEQFF. The chain carries TRBV7-9 and TRBJ2-1, with D perhaps matching TRBD1 (6 bases). The V end lost 0 bases, the J end lost 2 bases, and 14 bases lay between the germline ends. This CDR3 spans 17 amino acids. CDR1 is SEHNR and CDR2 is FQNEAQ in the germline V gene (reference sequence).